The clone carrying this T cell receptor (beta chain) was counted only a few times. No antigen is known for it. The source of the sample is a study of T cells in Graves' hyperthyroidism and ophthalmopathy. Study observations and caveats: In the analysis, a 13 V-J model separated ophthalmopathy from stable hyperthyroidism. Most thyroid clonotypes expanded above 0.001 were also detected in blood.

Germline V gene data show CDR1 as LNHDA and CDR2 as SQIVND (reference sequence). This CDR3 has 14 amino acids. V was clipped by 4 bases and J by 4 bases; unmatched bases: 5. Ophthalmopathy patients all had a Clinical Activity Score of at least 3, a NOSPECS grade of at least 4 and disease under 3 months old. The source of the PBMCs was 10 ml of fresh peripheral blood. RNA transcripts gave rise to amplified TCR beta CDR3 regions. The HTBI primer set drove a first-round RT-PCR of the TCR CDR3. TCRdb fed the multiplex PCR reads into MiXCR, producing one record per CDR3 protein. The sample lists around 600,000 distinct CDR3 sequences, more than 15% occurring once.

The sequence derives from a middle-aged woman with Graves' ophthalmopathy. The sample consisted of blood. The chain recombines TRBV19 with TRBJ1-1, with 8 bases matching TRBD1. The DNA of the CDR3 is TGTGCCAGTAGTACCGGACAGGGAATCACTGAAGCTTTCTTT. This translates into CASSTGQGITEAFF.